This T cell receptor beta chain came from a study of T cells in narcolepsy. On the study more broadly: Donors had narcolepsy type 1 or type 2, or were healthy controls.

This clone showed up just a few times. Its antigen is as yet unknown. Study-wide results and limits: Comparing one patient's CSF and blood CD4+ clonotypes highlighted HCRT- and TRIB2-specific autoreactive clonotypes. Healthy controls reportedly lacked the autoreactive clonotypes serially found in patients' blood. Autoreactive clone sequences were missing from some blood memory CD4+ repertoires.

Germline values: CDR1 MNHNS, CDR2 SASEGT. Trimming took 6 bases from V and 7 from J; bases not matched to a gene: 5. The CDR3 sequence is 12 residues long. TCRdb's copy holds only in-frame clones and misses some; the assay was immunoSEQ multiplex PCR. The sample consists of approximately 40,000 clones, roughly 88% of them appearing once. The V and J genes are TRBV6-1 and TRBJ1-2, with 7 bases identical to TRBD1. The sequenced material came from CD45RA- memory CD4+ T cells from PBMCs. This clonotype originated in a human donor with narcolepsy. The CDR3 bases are TGTGCCAGCAGATTCTCAGGGGGTGGCTACACCTTC. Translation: CASRFSGGGYTF.